The 8 T cell receptor beta chains presented below share a single source sample, sequenced in a study of blood T cell repertoires in COVID-19. Profiled with immunoSEQ multiplex PCR; TCRdb holds only in-frame clones, not every one. The sample includes some 140,000 clones, 75% to 90% of them seen just once. Material: peripheral blood. The origin of the receptors is a man aged 50 to 60 with active COVID-19.

The chain combines TRBV6-5 with TRBJ2-3, with 7 bases matching TRBD1. Germline V lookup: CDR1 MNHEY, CDR2 SVGAGI. This CDR3 comprises 13 residues. Losses at the gene ends were 8 bases for V and 7 bases for J; bases not matched to a gene: 9. As DNA, the CDR3 is TGTGCCAGCTACTACGACAGGGCTCATACGCAGTATTTT. As protein: CASYYDRAHTQYF.

The chain links TRBV4-1 to TRBJ1-2, with a possible D match to TRBD1 (5 bases). The CDR3 length is 16 residues. Deletions cut 1 base from V and 7 bases from J, with 19 bases between. In germline, CDR1 is MGHRA, CDR2 YSYEKL. This CDR3 reads CASSQGGMSRMSGYTF. The CDR3 region has the DNA TGCGCCAGCAGCCAAGGGGGCATGTCTAGGATGAGTGGCTACACCTTC.

The chain uses TRBV12-3 or TRBV12-4 and TRBJ2-1, with a weak D call TRBD2 (6 bases). The V gene lost 8 bases and the J gene lost 8 bases, with 10 bases spanning the gap. The CDR3 consists of 11 residues. This CDR3 is CASGGFDEQFF. CDR3 sequence (DNA): TGTGCCAGCGGGGGGTTTGATGAGCAGTTCTTC.

The V call is TRBV30, the J call TRBJ2-4; TRBD2 matches 11 bases. With 4 bases clipped from V and 6 bases from J, the junction kept 5 bases outside the gene matches. The CDR3 loop spans 14 amino acids. Germline values: CDR1 GTSNPN, CDR2 SVGIG (reference sequence). The CDR3: CAWNTGTSGNIQYF. For the CDR3, the DNA is TGTGCCTGGAATACCGGGACTAGCGGAAACATTCAGTACTTC.

The chain couples TRBV19 to TRBJ2-5; a possible D gene is TRBD2 (5 bases). The CDR3 contains 13 residues. The V end lost 8 bases, the J end lost 3 bases, and 13 bases lay between the germline ends. From germline, CDR1 is LNHDA and CDR2 SQIVND (reference sequence). CDR3 DNA sequence: TGTGCCAGTGGGCTCGGGCGGGAAGAGACCCAGTACTTC. This encodes CASGLGREETQYF.

J is TRBJ1-4 and V is TRBV5-1; D is possibly TRBD1 (5 bases). The CDR3 length is 16 residues. Germline CDR1 and CDR2: SGHRS and YFSETQ. V was shortened by 5 bases and J by 0 bases, with 14 bases between the two germline ends. The CDR3 bases are TGCGCCAGCAGGCCTGGGGCGACTGCAACTAATGAAAAACTGTTTTTT. It codes for CASRPGATATNEKLFF.

This chain joins TRBV6-1 and TRBJ2-4; a possible D gene is TRBD1 (6 bases). Trimming stripped 3 bases from V and 4 bases from J, with 13 bases between. Germline assignment: CDR1 MNHNS and CDR2 SASEGT. The CDR3 covers 15 residues. CDR3 sequence: CASSDGTLKKNIQYF. The CDR3 DNA sequence: TGTGCCAGCAGTGATGGGACATTAAAAAAAAACATTCAGTACTTC.

V and J are TRBV5-5 and TRBJ1-3, with 8 bases that match TRBD1. J was trimmed by 2 bases and V by 3 bases; bases with no gene match: 1. This CDR3 is built from 14 residues. The germline gives CDR1 SGHKS, CDR2 YYEKEE (reference sequence). The CDR3 protein is CASSSQGAGNTIYF. The CDR3 DNA reads TGTGCCAGCAGCTCACAGGGGGCTGGAAACACCATATATTTT.